Presented here are 9 T cell receptor beta chains from one specimen sequenced in a study of blood T cells in healthy people across ages. A second PCR of 7 to 11 cycles used a sample-barcoded 5' primer and a J-beta primer mix. TCRdb re-called the 5' RACE reads with MiXCR, one entry per CDR3 protein. Of about 1.1 million distinct CDR3 sequences in the sample, roughly two fifths are singletons; the top ten hold under 15%. The sample comprised blood. Receptor source: a man between 18 and 29 years old in good health.

The CDR3 region is CASSLSQLKTYNEQYF. DNA for the CDR3: TGTGCCAGCAGCTTGTCACAGCTTAAAACCTACAATGAGCAGTACTTC. The chain has TRBV7-9 and TRBJ2-5; the D is unclear. Looked up from germline, CDR1 is SEHNR and CDR2 is FQNEAQ (reference sequence). The CDR3 is made up of 16 amino acids. The germline V and J ends were trimmed by 3 bases and 11 bases, with 25 bases remaining between them.

This clonotype was recorded a few times. The V and J genes are TRBV6-1 and TRBJ2-3, with TRBD2 matching 8 bases. The CDR3 is made up of 13 amino acids. CDR1 and CDR2 from the germline V gene are MNHNS and SASEGT. V trimming: 11 bases; J trimming: 0 bases; junction bases outside the gene matches: 4. The CDR3 region has the DNA TGTGCCGTAGCGGGATCTAGCACAGATACGCAGTATTTT. Encoded protein: CAVAGSSTDTQYF.

This clonotype came up a few times. This chain uses TRBV6-2 or TRBV6-3 with TRBJ2-1, with D tentatively TRBD2 (7 bases). Germline V gives CDR1 MNHEY, CDR2 SVGEGT. This CDR3 spans 16 amino acids. Trimming took off 0 bases at V and 8 bases at J, with 17 bases between the two ends. In DNA, the CDR3 is TGTGCCAGCAGTTACTCGTACGGGGGGCCATCACATGAGCAGTTCTTC. Protein: CASSYSYGGPSHEQFF.

The V call is TRBV7-2, the J call TRBJ1-5; possibly TRBD1 for D (6 bases). From germline, CDR1 is SGHTA and CDR2 FQGNSA. This CDR3 is built from 19 residues. Trimming took off 1 base at V and 0 bases at J, with 19 bases between the two ends. The CDR3 nucleotides read TGTGCCAGCAGCTTAGTGTCCTTCGCGGGGGCATATAGCAATCAGCCCCAGCATTTT. Its translation is CASSLVSFAGAYSNQPQHF.

The sample holds a few counts of this clonotype. This rearrangement joins TRBV2 to TRBJ1-2; TRBD1 might be the D (5 bases). Trimming shortened V by 8 bases and J by 4 bases, and 8 bases separated the two germline ends. CDR1 and CDR2 (germline): SNHLY, FYNNEI. The CDR3 is 11 amino acids. The CDR3 nucleotides are TGTGCCAGCGGAGACAGCTATGGCTACACCTTC. Translating gives CASGDSYGYTF.

The chain has TRBV10-3 and TRBJ2-5; D gene uncertain. CDR3 length: 12 amino acids. Germline lookup yields CDR1 ENHRY and CDR2 SYGVKD. Trimming removed 4 bases from V and 11 bases from J, with 14 bases in between. The chain's CDR3 is CAISALGNEQYF. DNA of the CDR3: TGTGCCATCAGTGCCTTGGGCAATGAGCAGTACTTC.

A few counts support this clonotype. V is TRBV7-9 and J is TRBJ2-4; unclear D gene. Per germline, CDR1 SEHNR and CDR2 FQNEAQ (reference sequence). The CDR3 has 19 amino acids. V dropped 2 bases and J dropped 0 bases, with 20 bases sitting between them. This chain's CDR3 is CASSLLPRQVERAKNIQYF. DNA of the CDR3: TGTGCCAGCAGCTTACTGCCGAGGCAGGTCGAGCGAGCCAAAAACATTCAGTACTTC. The full variable domain, rest sourced from reference TRBV7-9 and TRBJ2-4, is DTGVSQNPRHKITKRGQNVTFRCDPISEHNRLYWYRQTLGQGPEFLTYFQNEAQLEKSRLLSDRFSAERPKGSFSTLEIQRTEQGDSAMYLCASSLLPRQVERAKNIQYFGAGTRLSVL.

V gene TRBV28 combines with J gene TRBJ2-1, with D perhaps TRBD1 or TRBD2 (6 bases each). The CDR3 spans 14 residues. In germline, CDR1 is MDHEN, CDR2 SYDVKM. Trimming pared 8 bases from V and 0 bases from J, leaving 11 bases between. CDR3 region: CASGGPSSYNEQFF. CDR3 coding DNA: TGTGCCAGCGGGGGGCCGAGCTCCTACAATGAGCAGTTCTTC.

A single count supports this clonotype. V usage is TRBV6-2 or TRBV6-3 and J usage is TRBJ1-1; TRBD1 matches at 7 bases. J gave up 5 bases and V 4 bases, and 7 bases lay outside the gene matches. Germline CDR1 reads MNHEY; CDR2 reads SVGEGT. The CDR3 covers 14 residues. The CDR3 region is CASSSSSRGTEAFF. DNA of the CDR3: TGTGCCAGCAGTTCGTCTTCCAGGGGGACTGAAGCTTTCTTT.